This entry describes one T cell receptor (beta chain). PCR employed 60 Vbeta and 13 Jbeta primers. Profiling relied on immunoSEQ multiplex PCR, and the TCRdb table lists in-frame clones only, not all of them. The table has 55,000 to 90,000 clones, around three quarters seen once. This sample stems from a study of cytomegalovirus exposure and HLA in healthy donors. The V gene's germline CDR1 is ENHRY and CDR2 SYGVKD. The CDR3 loop spans 15 amino acids. V lost 4 bases and J 2 bases, leaving 13 bases between the germline ends. The chain joins TRBV10-3 to TRBJ2-3; D possibly corresponds to TRBD1 (6 bases). The sample was PBMCs. This clonotype originated in a man aged 50-59 years in good health and CMV-seronegative. The CDR3 nucleotides are TGTGCCATCAGTGCTCACAGGGAGAACACAGATACGCAGTATTTT. Its translation: CAISAHRENTDTQYF.